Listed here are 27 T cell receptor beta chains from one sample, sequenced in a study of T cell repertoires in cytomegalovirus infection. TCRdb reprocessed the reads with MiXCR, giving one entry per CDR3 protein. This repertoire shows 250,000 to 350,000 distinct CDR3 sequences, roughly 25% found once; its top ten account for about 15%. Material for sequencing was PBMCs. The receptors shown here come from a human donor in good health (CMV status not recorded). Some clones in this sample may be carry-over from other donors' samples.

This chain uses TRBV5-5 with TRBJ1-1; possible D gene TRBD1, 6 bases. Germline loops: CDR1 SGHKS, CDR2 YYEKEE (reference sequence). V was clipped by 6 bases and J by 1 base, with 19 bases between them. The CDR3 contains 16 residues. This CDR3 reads CASINDRDTQNTEAFF. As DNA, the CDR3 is TGTGCCAGCATCAACGACCGGGACACACAGAACACTGAAGCTTTCTTT.

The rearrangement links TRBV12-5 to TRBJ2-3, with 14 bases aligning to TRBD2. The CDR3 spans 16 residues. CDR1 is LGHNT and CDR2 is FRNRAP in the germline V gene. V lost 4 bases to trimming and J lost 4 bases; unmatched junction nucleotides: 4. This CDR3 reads CASGSGTSGSADTQYF. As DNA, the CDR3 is TGTGCTAGTGGTTCAGGGACTAGCGGGAGCGCAGATACGCAGTATTTT.

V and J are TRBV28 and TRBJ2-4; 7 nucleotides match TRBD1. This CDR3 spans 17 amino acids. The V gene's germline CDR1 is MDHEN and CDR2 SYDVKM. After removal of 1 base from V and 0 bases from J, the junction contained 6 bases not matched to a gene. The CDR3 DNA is TGTGCCAGCAGTTTATCCGGGACAGTACGAGCCAAAAACATTCAGTACTTC. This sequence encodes CASSLSGTVRAKNIQYF.

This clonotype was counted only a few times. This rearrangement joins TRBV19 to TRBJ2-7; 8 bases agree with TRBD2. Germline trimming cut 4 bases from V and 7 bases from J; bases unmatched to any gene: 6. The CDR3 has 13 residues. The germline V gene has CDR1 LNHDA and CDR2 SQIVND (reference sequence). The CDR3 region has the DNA TGTGCCAGTAGTACTAGCGGGTACCGGGAGCAGTACTTC. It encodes CASSTSGYREQYF.

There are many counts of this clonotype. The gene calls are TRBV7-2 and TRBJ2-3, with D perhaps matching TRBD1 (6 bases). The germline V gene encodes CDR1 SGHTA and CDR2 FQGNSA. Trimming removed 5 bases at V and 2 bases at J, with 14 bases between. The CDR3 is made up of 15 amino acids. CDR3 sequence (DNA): TGTGCCAGCAGCGCGCGACAGGCTACCACAGATACGCAGTATTTT. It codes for CASSARQATTDTQYF.

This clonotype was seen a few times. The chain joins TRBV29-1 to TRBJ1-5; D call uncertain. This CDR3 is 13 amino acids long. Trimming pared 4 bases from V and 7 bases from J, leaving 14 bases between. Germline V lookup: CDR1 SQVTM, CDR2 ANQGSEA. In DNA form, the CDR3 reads TGCAGCGTTGTCATCGGTCCCGGACAGCCCCAGCATTTT. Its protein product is CSVVIGPGQPQHF. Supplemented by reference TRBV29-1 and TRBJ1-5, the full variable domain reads SAVISQKPSRDICQRGTSLTIQCQVDSQVTMMFWYRQQPGQSLTLIATANQGSEATYESGFVIDKFPISRPNLTFSTLTVSNMSPEDSSIYLCSVVIGPGQPQHFGDGTRLSIL.

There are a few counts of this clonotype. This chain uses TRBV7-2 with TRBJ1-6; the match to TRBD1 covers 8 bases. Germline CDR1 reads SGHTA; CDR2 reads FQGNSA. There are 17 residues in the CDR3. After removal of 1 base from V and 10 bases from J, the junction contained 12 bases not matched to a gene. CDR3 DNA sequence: TGTGCCAGCAGCTTAGGGGGGACAGGCCCGGCGGGATCACCCCTCCACTTT. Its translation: CASSLGGTGPAGSPLHF.

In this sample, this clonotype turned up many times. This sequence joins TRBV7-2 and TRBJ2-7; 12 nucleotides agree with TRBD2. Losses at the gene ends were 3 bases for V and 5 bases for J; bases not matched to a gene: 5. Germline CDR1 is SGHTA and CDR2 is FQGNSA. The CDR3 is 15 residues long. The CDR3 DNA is TGTGCCAGCAGCTTGACTAGCGGGAGAAGCAACGAGCAGTACTTC. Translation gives CASSLTSGRSNEQYF.

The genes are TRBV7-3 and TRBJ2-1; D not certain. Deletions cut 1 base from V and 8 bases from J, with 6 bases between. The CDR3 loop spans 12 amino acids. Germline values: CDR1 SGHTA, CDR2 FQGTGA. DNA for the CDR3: TGTGCCAGCAGCTTAATGGGTGATGAGCAGTTCTTC. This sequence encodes CASSLMGDEQFF.

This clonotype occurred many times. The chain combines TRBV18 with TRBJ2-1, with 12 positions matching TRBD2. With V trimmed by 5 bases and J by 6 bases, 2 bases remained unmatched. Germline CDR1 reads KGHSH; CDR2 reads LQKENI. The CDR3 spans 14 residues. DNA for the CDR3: TGTGCCAGCTCATCGACTAGCGGGAGCAATGAGCAGTTCTTC. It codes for CASSSTSGSNEQFF.

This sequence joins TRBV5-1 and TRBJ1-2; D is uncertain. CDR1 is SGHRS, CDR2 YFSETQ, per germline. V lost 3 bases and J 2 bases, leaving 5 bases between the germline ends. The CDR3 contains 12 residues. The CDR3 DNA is TGCGCCAGCAGCTCCAAAAACTATGGCTACACCTTC. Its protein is CASSSKNYGYTF.

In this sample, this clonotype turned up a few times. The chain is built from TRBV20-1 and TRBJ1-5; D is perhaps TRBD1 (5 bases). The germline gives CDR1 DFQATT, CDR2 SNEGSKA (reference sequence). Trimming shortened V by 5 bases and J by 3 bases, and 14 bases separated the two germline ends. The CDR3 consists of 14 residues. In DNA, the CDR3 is TGCAGTGCTCTTAAGGCAGGGAACAATCAGCCCCAGCATTTT. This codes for CSALKAGNNQPQHF.

This CDR3 is CASSLGRYSGNTIYF. The DNA of the CDR3 is TGTGCCAGCAGCTTAGGACGATACTCTGGAAACACCATATATTTT. V usage is TRBV11-2 and J usage is TRBJ1-3; no clear D. The CDR3 consists of 15 residues. With 1 base removed from V and 0 bases from J, the gap between germline ends came to 7 bases. The germline V gene has CDR1 SGHAT and CDR2 FQNNGV. Supplemented by reference TRBV11-2 and TRBJ1-3, the full variable domain reads EAGVAQSPRYKIIEKRQSVAFWCNPISGHATLYWYQQILGQGPKLLIQFQNNGVVDDSQLPKDRFSAERLKGVDSTLKIQPAKLEDSAVYLCASSLGRYSGNTIYFGEGSWLTVV.

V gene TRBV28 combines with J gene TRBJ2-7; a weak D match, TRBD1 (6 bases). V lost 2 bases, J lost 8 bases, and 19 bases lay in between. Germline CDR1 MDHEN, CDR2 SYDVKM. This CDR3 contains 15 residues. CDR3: CASSLADSRISKQYF. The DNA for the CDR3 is TGTGCCAGCAGTTTAGCGGACAGCCGAATCTCGAAGCAGTACTTC. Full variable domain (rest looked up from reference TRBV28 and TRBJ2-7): DVKVTQSSRYLVKRTGEKVFLECVQDMDHENMFWYRQDPGLGLRLIYFSYDVKMKEKGDIPEGYSVSREKKERFSLILESASTNQTSMYLCASSLADSRISKQYFGPGTRLTVT.

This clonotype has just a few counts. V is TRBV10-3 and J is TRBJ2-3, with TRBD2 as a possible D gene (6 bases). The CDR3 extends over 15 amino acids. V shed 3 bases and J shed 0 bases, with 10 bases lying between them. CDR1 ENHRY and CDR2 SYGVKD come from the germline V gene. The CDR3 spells CAISDRDSSTDTQYF. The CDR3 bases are TGTGCCATCAGTGATAGGGACTCAAGCACAGATACGCAGTATTTT.

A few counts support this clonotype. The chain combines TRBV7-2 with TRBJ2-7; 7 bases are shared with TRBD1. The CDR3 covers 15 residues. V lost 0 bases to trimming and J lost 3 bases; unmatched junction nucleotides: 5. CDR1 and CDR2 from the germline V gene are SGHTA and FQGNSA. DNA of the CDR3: TGTGCCAGCAGCTTAGCGCTTCAGGGGGTCTACGAGCAGTACTTC. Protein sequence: CASSLALQGVYEQYF.

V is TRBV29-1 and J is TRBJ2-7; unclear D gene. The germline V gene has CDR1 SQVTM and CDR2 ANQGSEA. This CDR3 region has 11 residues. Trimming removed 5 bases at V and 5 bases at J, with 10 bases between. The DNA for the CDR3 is TGCAGCGTTAGGTATTCGCACGAGCAGTACTTC. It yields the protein CSVRYSHEQYF.

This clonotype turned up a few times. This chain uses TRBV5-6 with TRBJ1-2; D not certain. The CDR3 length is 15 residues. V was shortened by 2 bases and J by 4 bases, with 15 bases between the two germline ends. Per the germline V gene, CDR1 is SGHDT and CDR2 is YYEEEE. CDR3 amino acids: CASSLSPTRGYGYTF. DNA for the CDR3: TGTGCCAGCAGCTTATCCCCGACCCGGGGCTATGGCTACACCTTC.

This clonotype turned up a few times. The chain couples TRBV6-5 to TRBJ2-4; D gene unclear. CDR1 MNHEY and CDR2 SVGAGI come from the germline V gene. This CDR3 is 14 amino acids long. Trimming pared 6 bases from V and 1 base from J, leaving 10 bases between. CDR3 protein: CASRVSVAKNIQYF. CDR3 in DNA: TGTGCCAGCAGGGTCTCTGTGGCCAAAAACATTCAGTACTTC.

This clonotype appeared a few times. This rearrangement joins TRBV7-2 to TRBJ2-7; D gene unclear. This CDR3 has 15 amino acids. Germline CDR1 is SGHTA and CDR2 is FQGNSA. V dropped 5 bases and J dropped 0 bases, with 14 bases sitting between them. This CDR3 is CASSKLRYSSYEQYF. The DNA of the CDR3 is TGTGCCAGCAGCAAACTCCGTTACAGCTCCTACGAGCAGTACTTC.

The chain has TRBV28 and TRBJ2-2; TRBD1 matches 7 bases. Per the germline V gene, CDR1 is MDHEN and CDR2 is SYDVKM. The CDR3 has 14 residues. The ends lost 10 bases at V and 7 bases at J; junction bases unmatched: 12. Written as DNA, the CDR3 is TGTGCCATCAAAGACAGGGTTCAGGTCGGGGAGCTGTTTTTT. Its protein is CAIKDRVQVGELFF.

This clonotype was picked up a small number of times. This CDR3 is CASTLSYEQYF. CDR3 coding DNA: TGTGCCAGCACCCTCTCCTACGAGCAGTACTTC. The chain links TRBV28 to TRBJ2-7; D gene unclear. V was pared by 7 bases and J by 0 bases, with 4 bases between. CDR1 is MDHEN, CDR2 SYDVKM, per germline. CDR3 length equals 11 residues.

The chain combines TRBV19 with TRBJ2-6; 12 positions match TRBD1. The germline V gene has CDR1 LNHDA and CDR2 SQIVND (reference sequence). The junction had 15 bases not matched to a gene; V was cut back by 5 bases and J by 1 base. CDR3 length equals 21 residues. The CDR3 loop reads CASSLKSPGQGAWSGANVLTF. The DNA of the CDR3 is TGTGCCAGTAGTCTCAAATCACCGGGACAGGGGGCATGGTCTGGGGCCAACGTCCTGACTTTC.

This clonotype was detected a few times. The CDR3 here is CAIGGTSDLSSGEQYF. CDR3 nucleotides: TGTGCCATCGGGGGGACCTCCGACTTAAGTTCGGGCGAGCAGTACTTC. V is TRBV10-3 and J is TRBJ2-7, with D possibly TRBD2 on 6 matching bases. The CDR3 totals 16 residues. V was shortened by 8 bases and J by 6 bases, with 26 bases between the two germline ends. The germline CDR1 and CDR2 sequences are ENHRY and SYGVKD.

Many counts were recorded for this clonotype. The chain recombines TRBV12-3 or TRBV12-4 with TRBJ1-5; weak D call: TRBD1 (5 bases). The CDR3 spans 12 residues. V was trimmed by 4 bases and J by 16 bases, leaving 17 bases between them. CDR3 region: CASSWGTEWKHF. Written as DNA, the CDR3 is TGTGCCAGCAGTTGGGGGACGGAATGGAAACATTTT.

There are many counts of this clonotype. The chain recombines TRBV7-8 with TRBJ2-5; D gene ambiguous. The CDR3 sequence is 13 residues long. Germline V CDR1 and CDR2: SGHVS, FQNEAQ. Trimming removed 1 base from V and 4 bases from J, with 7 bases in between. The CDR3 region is CASSLVGPETQYF. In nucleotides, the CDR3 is TGTGCCAGCAGCTTAGTAGGTCCAGAGACCCAGTACTTC.

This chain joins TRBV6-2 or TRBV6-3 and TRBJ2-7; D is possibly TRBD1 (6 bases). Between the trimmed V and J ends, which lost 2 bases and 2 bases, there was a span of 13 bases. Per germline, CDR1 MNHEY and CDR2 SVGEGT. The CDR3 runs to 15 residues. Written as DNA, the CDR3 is TGTGCCAGCAGTTACGGGCAGGGGAGTACCTACGAGCAGTACTTC. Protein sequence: CASSYGQGSTYEQYF.